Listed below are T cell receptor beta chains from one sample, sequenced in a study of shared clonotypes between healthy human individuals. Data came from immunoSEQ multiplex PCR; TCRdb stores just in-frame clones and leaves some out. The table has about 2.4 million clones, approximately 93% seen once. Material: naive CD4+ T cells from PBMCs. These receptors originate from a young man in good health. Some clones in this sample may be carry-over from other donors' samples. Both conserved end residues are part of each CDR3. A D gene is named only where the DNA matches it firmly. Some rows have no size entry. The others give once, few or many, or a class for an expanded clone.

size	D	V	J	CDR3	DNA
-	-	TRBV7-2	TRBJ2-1	CASTPRGVSYNEQFF	TGTGCCAGCACCCCCCGCGGGGTCTCCTACAATGAGCAGTTCTTC
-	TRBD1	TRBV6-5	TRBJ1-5	CASRGQGSNQPQHF	TGTGCCAGCAGGGGACAGGGCTCCAATCAGCCCCAGCATTTT
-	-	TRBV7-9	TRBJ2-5	CASSLRLGTFQETQYF	TGTGCCAGCAGCCTAAGACTTGGGACATTCCAAGAGACCCAGTACTTC
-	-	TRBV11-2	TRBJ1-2	CASSLGPGQGYGYTF	TGTGCCAGCAGCTTGGGTCCCGGACAAGGCTATGGCTACACCTTC
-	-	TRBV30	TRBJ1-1	CAWSQGTVTEAFF	TGTGCCTGGAGTCAGGGTACGGTCACTGAAGCTTTCTTT
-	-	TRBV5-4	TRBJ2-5	CASGGTVQETQYF	TGTGCCAGCGGGGGGACTGTCCAAGAGACCCAGTACTTC
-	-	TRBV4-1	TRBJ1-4	CASRRDTGTAIRVVEKLFF	TGCGCCAGCAGGAGAGATACCGGGACGGCCATTCGCGTGGTTGAAAAACTGTTTTTT
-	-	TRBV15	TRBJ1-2	CATSRGASGYTF	TGTGCCACCAGCAGAGGGGCGAGTGGCTACACCTTC
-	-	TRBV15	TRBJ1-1	CATSRASHSPTEAFF	TGTGCCACCAGCAGAGCTTCACACAGCCCCACTGAAGCTTTCTTT
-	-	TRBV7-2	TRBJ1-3	CASSSQGLISGNTIYF	TGTGCCAGCAGCTCACAGGGCCTCATCTCTGGAAACACCATATATTTT
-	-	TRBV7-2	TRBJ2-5	CASNLPLGLAGETQYF	TGTGCCAGCAACTTACCATTGGGACTCGCCGGGGAGACCCAGTACTTC
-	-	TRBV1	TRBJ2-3	CTSRKGTGTGGPDTQYF	TGCACCAGCAGAAAAGGGACCGGGACAGGGGGCCCAGATACGCAGTATTTT
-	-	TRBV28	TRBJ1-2	CASSSPQGNYGYTF	TGTGCCAGCAGTTCGCCACAGGGAAACTATGGCTACACCTTC
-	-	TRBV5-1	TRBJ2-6	CASSPSHSGANVLTF	TGCGCCAGCAGCCCGTCGCACTCTGGGGCCAACGTCCTGACTTTC
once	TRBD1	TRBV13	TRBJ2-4	CASRVQGAKNIQYF	TGTGCCAGCAGAGTCCAGGGGGCTAAAAACATTCAGTACTTC
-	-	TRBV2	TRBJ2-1	CASSEAEYSGVEQFF	TGTGCCAGCAGTGAAGCGGAATATAGCGGCGTTGAGCAGTTCTTC